The present T cell receptor beta chain was sequenced within a study of blood T cells in healthy people across ages. The authors ran a second PCR of 7 to 11 cycles using a sample-barcoded 5' primer and a J-beta primer mix. TCRdb passed the 5' RACE reads through MiXCR, listing each CDR3 protein once. Seen here are about 670,000 distinct CDR3 sequences, around 43% observed once, and the top ten hold around 30%. Points on this clonotype: A much larger clone lies a single base off, so this may be a read error.

Germline V lookup: CDR1 SQVTM, CDR2 ANQGSEA. The CDR3 is 10 amino acids. The receptor's source is a man of 80 years or more in good health. The gene calls are TRBV29-1 and TRBJ2-5, with D possibly matching TRBD2 (7 bases). The material sequenced was blood. CDR3 nucleotides: TGCAGCAGGGCGGACGGGGGGCAGTGCTTC. It translates to CSRADGGQCF.